Each of the 5 T cell receptor beta chains below was sequenced from the same sample in a study of blood T cells in healthy people across ages. A second PCR, run for roughly 7 to 12 cycles, used a sample-barcoded 5' primer plus a J-beta primer mix. TCRdb redid the calling of the 5' RACE reads with MiXCR, one entry per CDR3 protein. Among about 1,500,000 distinct CDR3 sequences, roughly 27% were seen once, and the ten largest hold around 7.7%. Sequences were obtained from blood. The origin of the receptors is a woman aged 25-40 years in good health.

The chain couples TRBV12-5 to TRBJ2-2, with D unresolved. The CDR3 spans 10 residues. CDR1 is LGHNT, CDR2 FRNRAP, per germline. The germline V and J ends were trimmed by 6 bases and 6 bases, with 2 bases remaining between them. The CDR3 spells CASGSGELFF. The CDR3, as DNA: TGTGCTAGTGGCTCCGGGGAGCTGTTTTTT.

The V call is TRBV20-1, the J call TRBJ2-3; D unclear. There are 12 residues in the CDR3. Germline CDR1 DFQATT, CDR2 SNEGSKA (reference sequence). V was cut by 5 bases and J by 5 bases, with 11 bases left in between. CDR3 loop: CSAGLFGDTQYF. CDR3 DNA sequence: TGCAGTGCTGGCCTATTCGGAGATACGCAGTATTTT.

This clonotype was observed a few times. This chain connects TRBV5-1 to TRBJ2-4; D is ambiguous. The germline V and J ends were trimmed by 4 bases and 6 bases, with 23 bases remaining between them. Germline-derived CDR1 and CDR2 are SGHRS and YFSETQ. This CDR3 comprises 17 residues. The CDR3 DNA reads as TGCGCCAGCAGCCCCTACACGGGTTATAAGCCGGGAAACATTCAGTACTTC. It yields the protein CASSPYTGYKPGNIQYF.

As for this clonotype: Compared with germline, one end of the junction differs, possibly owing to a read error. The chain recombines TRBV12-3 or TRBV12-4 with TRBJ1-5; 9 bases are shared with TRBD1. The length of the CDR3 is 14 residues. DNA for the CDR3: TGTGCCAGCAGTTATCGGACAGGGGTTCAGCCCCGGCATTTT. Translation gives CASSYRTGVQPRHF.

V usage is TRBV9 and J usage is TRBJ2-3; 7 nucleotides agree with TRBD2. Looked up from germline, CDR1 is SGDLS and CDR2 is YYNGEE. The CDR3 covers 15 residues. Losses at the gene ends were 3 bases for V and 2 bases for J; bases not matched to a gene: 6. The CDR3 reads CASSERTRSTDTQYF. CDR3 nucleotide sequence: TGTGCCAGCAGCGAACGGACTAGATCCACAGATACGCAGTATTTT.